This T cell receptor beta chain is drawn from a study of control samples from healthy donors and cancer patients. J lost 4 bases, V lost 2 bases, and 5 bases had no gene match. The CDR3 loop spans 16 amino acids. The germline gives CDR1 MNHEY, CDR2 SVGAGI. Some clones are missing from TCRdb's copy, which holds only in-frame ones; the method was immunoSEQ multiplex PCR. The sample holds about 60,000 clones, under 95% seen once. This chain uses TRBV6-5 with TRBJ2-1; 10 nucleotides align to TRBD2. Sequencing input: PBMCs. This clonotype originated in a man aged 35-49 years with colorectal cancer. The CDR3 reads CASSYERGGIYNEQFF. CDR3 bases: TGTGCCAGCAGTTACGAGCGGGGGGGAATATACAATGAGCAGTTCTTC.